The source of this T cell receptor beta chain is a study of fetal regulatory T cell absence and autoimmunity. Study-wide results and caveats: Pancreas and cord blood did not differ much in TRB family usage. In IPEX, the enrichment was taken to support antigen-driven autoimmunity before birth.

A note on this clone: As yet, its antigen is unknown.

The CDR3 extends over 14 amino acids. Trimming took 6 bases from V and 5 from J; bases not matched to a gene: 7. The germline gives CDR1 MNHEY, CDR2 SVGAGI. Sequencing was at survey level. The assay was immunoSEQ multiplex PCR, and TCRdb's table has in-frame clones only and misses some. The sample records some 50,000 clones, about four fifths being singletons. Sequencing was carried out using cord blood. The rearrangement joins TRBV6-5 to TRBJ1-5; TRBD1 matches 7 bases. This sequence was found in a newborn boy with IPEX syndrome. CDR3: CASRRGRADQPQHF. CDR3 nucleotides: TGTGCCAGCAGAAGGGGGCGCGCGGATCAGCCCCAGCATTTT.